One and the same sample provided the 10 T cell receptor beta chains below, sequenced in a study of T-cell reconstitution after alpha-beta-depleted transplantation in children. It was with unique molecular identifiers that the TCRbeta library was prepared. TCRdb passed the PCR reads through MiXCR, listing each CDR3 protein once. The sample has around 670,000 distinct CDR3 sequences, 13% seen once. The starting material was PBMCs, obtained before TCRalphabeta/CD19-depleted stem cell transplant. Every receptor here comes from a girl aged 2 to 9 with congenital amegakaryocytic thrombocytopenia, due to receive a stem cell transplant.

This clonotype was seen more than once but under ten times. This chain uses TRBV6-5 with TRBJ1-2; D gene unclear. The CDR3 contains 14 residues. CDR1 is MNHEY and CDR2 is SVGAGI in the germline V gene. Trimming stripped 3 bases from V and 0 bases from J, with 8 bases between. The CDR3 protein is CASSYGPANYGYTF. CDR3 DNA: TGTGCCAGCAGTTATGGACCCGCTAACTATGGCTACACCTTC.

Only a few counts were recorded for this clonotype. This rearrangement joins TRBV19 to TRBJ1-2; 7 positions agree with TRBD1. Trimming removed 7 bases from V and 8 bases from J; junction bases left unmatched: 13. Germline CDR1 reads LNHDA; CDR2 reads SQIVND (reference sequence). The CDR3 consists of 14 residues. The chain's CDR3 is CASTPVTGLHGYTF. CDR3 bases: TGTGCCAGTACTCCCGTGACAGGGTTGCACGGCTACACCTTC.

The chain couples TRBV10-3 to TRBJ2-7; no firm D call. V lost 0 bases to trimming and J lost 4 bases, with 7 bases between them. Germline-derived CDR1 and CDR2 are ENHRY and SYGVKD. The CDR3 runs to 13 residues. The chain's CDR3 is CAISESAQYEQYF. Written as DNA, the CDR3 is TGTGCCATCAGTGAGTCGGCCCAGTACGAGCAGTACTTC.

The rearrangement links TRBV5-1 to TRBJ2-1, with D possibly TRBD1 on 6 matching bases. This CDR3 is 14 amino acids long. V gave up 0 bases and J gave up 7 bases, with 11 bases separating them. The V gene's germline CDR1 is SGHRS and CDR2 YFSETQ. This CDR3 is CASSLGQEINEQFF. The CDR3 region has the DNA TGCGCCAGCAGCTTGGGACAGGAGATTAATGAGCAGTTCTTC.

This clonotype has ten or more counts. For the CDR3, the DNA is TGTGCCAGCAGCCCTACCTTGGGACTAGCGGGTAGATCTAGCACAGATACGCAGTATTTT. Residues: CASSPTLGLAGRSSTDTQYF. The V and J genes are TRBV12-3 or TRBV12-4 and TRBJ2-3; 12 bases agree with TRBD2. J gave up 0 bases and V 6 bases, and 16 bases lay outside the gene matches. The CDR3 covers 20 residues.

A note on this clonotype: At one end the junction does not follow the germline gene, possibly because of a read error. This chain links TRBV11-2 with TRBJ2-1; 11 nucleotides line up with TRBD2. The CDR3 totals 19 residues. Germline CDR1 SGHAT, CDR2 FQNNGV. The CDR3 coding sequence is TGTGCCTGCAGGTCATTGGGTCCTAGCGGGAGGTCTTCCTACAATGAGCAGTTCTTC. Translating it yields CACRSLGPSGRSSYNEQFF. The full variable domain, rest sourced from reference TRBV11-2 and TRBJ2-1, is EAGVAQSPRYKIIEKRQSVAFWCNPISGHATLYWYQQILGQGPKLLIQFQNNGVVDDSQLPKDRFSAERLKGVDSTLKIQPAKLEDSAVYLCACRSLGPSGRSSYNEQFFGPGTRLTVL.

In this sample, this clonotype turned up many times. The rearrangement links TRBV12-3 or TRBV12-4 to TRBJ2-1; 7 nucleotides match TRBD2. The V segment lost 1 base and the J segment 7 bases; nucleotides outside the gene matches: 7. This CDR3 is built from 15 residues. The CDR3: CASSLGDYSPNEQFF. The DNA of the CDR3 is TGTGCCAGCAGTTTAGGGGACTACTCCCCGAATGAGCAGTTCTTC.

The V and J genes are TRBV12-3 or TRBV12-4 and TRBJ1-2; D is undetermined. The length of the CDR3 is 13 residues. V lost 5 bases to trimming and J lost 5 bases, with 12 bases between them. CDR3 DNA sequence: TGTGCCAGCAGTCCCACTACGGCGTATGGCTACACCTTC. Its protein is CASSPTTAYGYTF.

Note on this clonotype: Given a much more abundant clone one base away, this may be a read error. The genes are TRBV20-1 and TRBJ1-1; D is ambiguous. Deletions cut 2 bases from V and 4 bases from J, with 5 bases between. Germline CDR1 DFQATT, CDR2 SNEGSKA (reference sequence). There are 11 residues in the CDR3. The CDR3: CSARSTTEAFF. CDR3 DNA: TGCAGTGCTAGAAGTACCACTGAAGCTTTCTTT.

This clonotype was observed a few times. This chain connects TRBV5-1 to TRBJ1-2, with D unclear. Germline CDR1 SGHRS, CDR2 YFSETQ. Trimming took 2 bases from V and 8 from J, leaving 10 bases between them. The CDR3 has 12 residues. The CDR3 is CASSLREGGYTF. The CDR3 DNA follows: TGCGCCAGCAGCTTACGGGAGGGAGGCTACACCTTC.